Sequencing of this T cell receptor (beta chain) was carried out in a study of T cells in Graves' hyperthyroidism and ophthalmopathy (dated by TCRdb to the late 2010s). Study-wide context: Peripheral blood samples were taken at initial diagnosis, before any treatment was given. A discovery cohort of about a hundred patients, 43 with Graves' ophthalmopathy and approximately 57 with stable Graves' hyperthyroidism, was used to find distinguishing TCR V-J signatures. Following sampling, methimazole starting at 30 mg daily was given to hyperthyroidism patients, and high-dose intravenous methylprednisolone was given to ophthalmopathy patients. TCR Vbeta CDR3 sequencing of fewer than 150 peripheral blood samples (43 ophthalmopathy, 75 to 80 hyperthyroidism and some 17 progressor patients) is reported in the paper. The approximately 97 discovery patients were randomly divided into training and test sets at a 7:3 ratio. Prospective prediction of ophthalmopathy was tested in an independent validation cohort of 18 hyperthyroidism patients and around 16 patients who later progressed to ophthalmopathy. In about 6 Graves' hyperthyroidism patients, the study also compared T-cell repertoires from thyroid tissue with T-cell repertoires from blood.

The investigation overall reported the following: A model built on a 13 V-J signature distinguished ophthalmopathy from stable hyperthyroidism, reaching about 88% sensitivity and around 81% specificity in cross-validation and 80%/75% in testing. In validation, progression to ophthalmopathy was predicted by the model with roughly 71% sensitivity and just over 72% specificity, a median of approximately 7.1 months before onset. Sample size was not statistically predetermined, and blinding of investigators to group allocation was not performed. Most expanded thyroid clonotypes (frequency above 0.001) were also detected in blood, a finding suggesting that blood repertoires may reflect thyroid immune responses.

In the ophthalmopathy patients, disease was moderately to severely active, with a Clinical Activity Score of 3 or more, a NOSPECS grade of 4 or more, and a duration of less than 3 months. Any patient with an uncontrolled infection, another autoimmune disease, pregnancy or lactation was excluded. Diagnoses were established on the basis of clinical symptoms, serum thyroxine and TRAb, thyroid ultrasound, and orbital computed tomography. PBMCs were separated from 7.5 to 10 ml of fresh peripheral blood using Ficoll-Paque density gradient centrifugation. Total RNA was extracted using Trizol reagent, and RNA quality was assessed on an Agilent 2100 Bioanalyzer. In this sample, this clonotype turned up many times. The antigen this receptor binds is unknown. Base qualities are not at hand, and no much larger clone is one base apart. The CDR3 runs 13 residues from the cysteine to the phenylalanine. Solely the CDR3 DNA is kept, with 39 bases framed from the first base. Trimming removed 5 bases from V and 1 base from J, leaving 8 bases between the germline ends. In the germline V gene (reference sequence), CDR1 corresponds to SEHNR and CDR2 to FQNEAQ.

TCR beta CDR3 regions were amplified from RNA transcripts. For the first round of RT-PCR on the TCR CDR3, the HTBI primer set was used together with the Qiagen OneStep RT-PCR kit. A second multiplex PCR round built the libraries, followed by size selection and purification. Paired-end sequencing of the libraries was performed with 100 bp reads on an Illumina HiSeq2000. The original methods were these. SOAPnuke was used to process the raw data, throwing out any read that contained adapters or uncalled bases, had a mean Phred below 15, or lacked an exact constant-primer or identifier match. High-quality paired reads were merged using COPE v1.2.5, and each unique nucleotide sequence was defined as a clonotype. Clonotypes were aligned to IMGT TRBV, TRBD and TRBJ reference segments using MiTCR v1.1. Only V-J combinations with frequency above 0.0001, covering 99.2% of repertoires, were analysed. A TCS score was defined as the ratio of F50 (clonal expansion) to E x V (chaos), with BLOSUM62-based TCRdist applied between CDR3 peptides within each V-J. Welch's t-statistics and random forest reduced fewer than 550 V-J features to roughly 13, which were used in a naive Bayes classifier (R e1071). The public reads were reanalyzed by TCRdb: fastp trimming at Q25, MiXCR alignment, in-frame beta chains only. Rows matching on CDR3 protein sequence are summarized as one entry with the most common DNA and genes. TCRdb's processing, not the authors', yielded these V and J calls. This sample lists about 640,000 distinct CDR3 sequences; 20% to 25% were detected once. The ten largest clones capture 34% of the sample.

The sequence joins TRBV7-9 to TRBJ1-1, with no confidently assigned D gene. The clonotype originates from a man aged 25 to 40 with Graves' ophthalmopathy. Sequenced input: blood. At the DNA level, the sequence is TGTGCCAGCAGCGTTATAAAGAACACTGAAGCTTTCTTT. This sequence encodes CASSVIKNTEAFF. This CDR3, with the reference TRBV7-9 and TRBJ1-1 proteins standing in past its ends, gives the full variable domain DTGVSQNPRHKITKRGQNVTFRCDPISEHNRLYWYRQTLGQGPEFLTYFQNEAQLEKSRLLSDRFSAERPKGSFSTLEIQRTEQGDSAMYLCASSVIKNTEAFFGQGTRLTVV.